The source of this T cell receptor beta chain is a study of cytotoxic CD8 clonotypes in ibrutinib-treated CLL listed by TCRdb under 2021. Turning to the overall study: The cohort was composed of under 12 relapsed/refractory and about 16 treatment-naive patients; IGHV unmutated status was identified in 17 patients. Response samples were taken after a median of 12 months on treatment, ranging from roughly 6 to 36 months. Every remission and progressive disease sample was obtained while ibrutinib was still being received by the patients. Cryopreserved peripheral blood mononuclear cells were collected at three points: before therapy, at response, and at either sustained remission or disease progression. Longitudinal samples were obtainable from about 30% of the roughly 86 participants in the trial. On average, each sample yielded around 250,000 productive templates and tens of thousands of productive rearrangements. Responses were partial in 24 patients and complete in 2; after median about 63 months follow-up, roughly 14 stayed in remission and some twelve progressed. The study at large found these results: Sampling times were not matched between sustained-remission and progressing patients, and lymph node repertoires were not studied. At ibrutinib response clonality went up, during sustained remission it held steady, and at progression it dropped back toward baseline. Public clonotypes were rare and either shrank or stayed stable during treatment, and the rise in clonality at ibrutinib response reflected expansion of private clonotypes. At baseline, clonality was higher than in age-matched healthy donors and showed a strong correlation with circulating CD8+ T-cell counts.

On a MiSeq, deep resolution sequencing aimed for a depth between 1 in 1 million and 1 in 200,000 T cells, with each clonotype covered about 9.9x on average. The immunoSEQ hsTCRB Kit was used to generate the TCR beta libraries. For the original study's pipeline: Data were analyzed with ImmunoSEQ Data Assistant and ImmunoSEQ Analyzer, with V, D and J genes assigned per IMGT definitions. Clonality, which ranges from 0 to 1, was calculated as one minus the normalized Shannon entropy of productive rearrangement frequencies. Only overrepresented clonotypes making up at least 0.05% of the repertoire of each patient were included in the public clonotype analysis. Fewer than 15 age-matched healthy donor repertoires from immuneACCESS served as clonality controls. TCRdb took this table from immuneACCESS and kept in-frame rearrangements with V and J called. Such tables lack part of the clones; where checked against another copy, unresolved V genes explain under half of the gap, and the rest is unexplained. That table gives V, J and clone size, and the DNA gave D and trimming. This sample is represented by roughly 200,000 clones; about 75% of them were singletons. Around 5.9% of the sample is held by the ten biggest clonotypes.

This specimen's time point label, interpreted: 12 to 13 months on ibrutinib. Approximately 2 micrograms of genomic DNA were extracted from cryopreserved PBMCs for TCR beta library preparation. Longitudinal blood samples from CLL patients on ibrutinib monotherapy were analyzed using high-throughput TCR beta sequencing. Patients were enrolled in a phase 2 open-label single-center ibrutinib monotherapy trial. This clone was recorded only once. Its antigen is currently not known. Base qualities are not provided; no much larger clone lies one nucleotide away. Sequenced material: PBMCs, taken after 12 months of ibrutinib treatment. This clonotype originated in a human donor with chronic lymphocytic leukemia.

The nucleotide sequence is TGTGCCAGCAACAGGGCGCCTTACGAGCAGTACTTC. Its protein reads: CASNRAPYEQYF. The V gene is TRBV7-2 and the J gene is TRBJ2-7; TRBD1 is a weak D gene call, 6 bases matching. The CDR3 covers 12 residues, taking in both the cysteine and the phenylalanine. Of all the DNA, just the CDR3 is kept, 36 bases in frame from base 1. Sequences SGHTA (CDR1) and FQGNSA (CDR2) are obtained from the germline V gene. V drops 7 bases and J drops 4 bases, leaving 11 bases in between.